The T cell receptor (beta chain) under discussion was sequenced for a study of T cell responses to AZD1222 COVID-19 vaccine. The V gene end was trimmed by 4 bases and the J gene end by 2 bases; junction bases not matched to a gene: 5. The CDR3 extends over 15 amino acids. Germline V gene lookup returns CDR1 MGHRA and CDR2 YSYEKL. Using immunoSEQ multiplex PCR, the repertoire was profiled, and TCRdb retains in-frame clones only, with some absent. The table records roughly 71,000 clones, 75% to 90% of them present only once. The chain links TRBV4-1 to TRBJ2-7; 10 positions match TRBD2. The starting material was peripheral blood, obtained on day 0 of AZD1222 vaccination. The receptor was derived from an adult in good health. CDR3 loop: CASSPGLAETYEQYF. The DNA for the CDR3 is TGCGCCAGCAGCCCAGGACTAGCGGAAACCTACGAGCAGTACTTC.